Listed here are 7 T cell receptor beta chains from one sample, sequenced in a study of PD-L1 blockade in urothelial cancer. Sequenced by immunoSEQ multiplex PCR; TCRdb stores in-frame clones only, minus some. The sample consists of 27,000 or so clones, approximately 86% of them appearing once. The sample in question was PBMCs, obtained around atezolizumab (anti-PD-L1) treatment. The source of these receptors is a man in his fifties with urothelial cancer.

The chain has TRBV29-1 and TRBJ2-1, with TRBD2 matching over 10 bases. The germline V gene encodes CDR1 SQVTM and CDR2 ANQGSEA. V was pared by 3 bases and J by 8 bases, with 4 bases of the junction left unmatched. This CDR3 is 13 amino acids long. The CDR3 DNA sequence: TGCAGCGTTGACCCTAGCGGGAGTGATGAGCAGTTCTTC. Translating gives CSVDPSGSDEQFF.

This rearrangement joins TRBV19 to TRBJ2-5; a possible D gene is TRBD2 (6 bases). Deletions cut 3 bases from V and 2 bases from J, with 16 bases between. Germline loops: CDR1 LNHDA, CDR2 SQIVND (reference sequence). CDR3 size: 16 residues. CDR3 sequence: CASSIGLRGGQETQYF. CDR3 bases: TGTGCCAGTAGTATTGGGTTGAGGGGAGGACAAGAGACCCAGTACTTC.

The CDR3 nucleotides read TGTGCCAGCAGCACCCGGACTAGCGGGAGGAACACAGATACGCAGTATTTT. Its protein product is CASSTRTSGRNTDTQYF. V and J are TRBV9 and TRBJ2-3, with 14 nucleotides matching TRBD2. J was trimmed by 2 bases and V by 4 bases; bases with no gene match: 6. This CDR3 has 17 amino acids. The germline V gene encodes CDR1 SGDLS and CDR2 YYNGEE.

The chain has TRBV28 and TRBJ2-1; 10 nucleotides match TRBD2. CDR3 size: 17 residues. Germline V lookup: CDR1 MDHEN, CDR2 SYDVKM. The V and J ends lost 5 bases and 2 bases, in that order; junction bases with no gene match: 9. The CDR3 DNA follows: TGTGCCAGCAGTCGGCTAGCGGGAGTTAGGACCTACAATGAGCAGTTCTTC. It encodes CASSRLAGVRTYNEQFF.

The J gene is TRBJ2-2, the V gene TRBV10-3; TRBD2 agrees at 9 bases. Unmatched junction bases numbered 15, after V lost 6 bases and J lost 4 bases. The CDR3 covers 18 residues. Germline V gene sequence: CDR1 ENHRY, CDR2 SYGVKD. The CDR3 sequence: CAISAGTSLSLGTGELFF. The CDR3 DNA reads TGTGCCATCAGCGCCGGGACTAGCCTATCTTTGGGCACCGGGGAGCTGTTTTTT.

This clone counts as medium-sized. The chain combines TRBV7-9 with TRBJ1-4, with 7 bases fitting TRBD1. Germline CDR1 and CDR2: SEHNR and FQNEAQ (reference sequence). The J segment lost 4 bases and the V segment lost 5 bases, leaving 10 bases of the junction unmatched. This CDR3 contains 16 residues. The CDR3 is CASSPWTGAINEKLFF. As DNA, the CDR3 is TGTGCCAGCAGCCCCTGGACAGGCGCGATTAATGAAAAACTGTTTTTT.

The J gene is TRBJ2-5, the V gene TRBV5-1, with 9 bases that match TRBD1. Germline CDR1 SGHRS, CDR2 YFSETQ. The CDR3 has 15 residues. V lost 0 bases, J lost 1 base, and 1 base stayed unmatched. CDR3 sequence: CASSLEDRGQETQYF. The CDR3, as DNA: TGCGCCAGCAGCTTGGAGGACAGGGGCCAAGAGACCCAGTACTTC.